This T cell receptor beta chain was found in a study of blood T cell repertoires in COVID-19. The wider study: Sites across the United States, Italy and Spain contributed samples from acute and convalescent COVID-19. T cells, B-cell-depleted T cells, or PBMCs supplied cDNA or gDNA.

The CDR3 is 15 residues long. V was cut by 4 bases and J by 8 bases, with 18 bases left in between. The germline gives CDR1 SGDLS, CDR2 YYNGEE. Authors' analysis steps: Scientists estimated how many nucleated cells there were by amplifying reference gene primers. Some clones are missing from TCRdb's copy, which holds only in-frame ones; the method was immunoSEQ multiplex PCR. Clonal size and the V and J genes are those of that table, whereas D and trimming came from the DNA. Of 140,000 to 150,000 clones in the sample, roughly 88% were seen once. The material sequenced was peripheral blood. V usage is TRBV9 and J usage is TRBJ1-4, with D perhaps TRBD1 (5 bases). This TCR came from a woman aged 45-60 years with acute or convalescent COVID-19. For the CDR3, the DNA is TGTGCCAGCAGCTCAGTTCCAGGGAGGAGAGAAAAACTGTTTTTT. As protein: CASSSVPGRREKLFF.